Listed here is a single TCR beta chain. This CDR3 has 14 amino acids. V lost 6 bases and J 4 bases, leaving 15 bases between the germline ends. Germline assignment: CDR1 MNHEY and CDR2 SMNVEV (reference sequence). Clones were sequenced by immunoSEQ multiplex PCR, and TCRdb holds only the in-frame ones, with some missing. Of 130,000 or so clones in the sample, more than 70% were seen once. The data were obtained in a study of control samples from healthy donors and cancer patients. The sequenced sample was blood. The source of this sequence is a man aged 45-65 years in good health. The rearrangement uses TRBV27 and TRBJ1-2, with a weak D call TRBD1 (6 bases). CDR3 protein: CASSTKGGSYGYTF. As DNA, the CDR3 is TGTGCCAGCAGCACGAAGGGGGGGTCCTATGGCTACACCTTC.